Following are 21 T cell receptor beta chains from one sample sequenced in a study of cytomegalovirus exposure and HLA in healthy donors. The PCR had 60 Vbeta and 13 Jbeta primers. TCRdb keeps only in-frame clones here, not all; method: immunoSEQ multiplex PCR. The data hold just over 200,000 clones, with 82% observed a single time. The source material was PBMCs. The receptor set was obtained from a woman in her 40s in good health and CMV-seronegative.

This clone came up once. The chain employs TRBV5-1 and TRBJ1-2, with 7 bases fitting TRBD1. Trimming took 3 bases from V and 6 from J; bases not matched to a gene: 5. The germline V gene encodes CDR1 SGHRS and CDR2 YFSETQ. The CDR3 loop spans 13 amino acids. This CDR3 is CASSSGTADGYTF. CDR3 bases: TGCGCCAGCAGCTCCGGGACAGCGGATGGCTACACCTTC. The full variable domain, completed using reference TRBV5-1 and TRBJ1-2, is KAGVTQTPRYLIKTRGQQVTLSCSPISGHRSVSWYQQTPGQGLQFLFEYFSETQRNKGNFPGRFSGRQFSNSRSEMNVSTLELGDSALYLCASSSGTADGYTFGSGTRLTVV.

The chain carries TRBV27 and TRBJ2-7, with D tentatively TRBD1 (6 bases). Trimming shortened V by 3 bases and J by 1 base, and 13 bases separated the two germline ends. CDR1 and CDR2 (germline): MNHEY, SMNVEV (reference sequence). CDR3 length equals 15 residues. Here the CDR3 reads CASSFQWGRSYEQYF. The CDR3 coding sequence is TGTGCCAGCAGTTTCCAATGGGGGCGATCCTACGAGCAGTACTTC.

The chain couples TRBV4-1 to TRBJ2-1; 10 positions agree with TRBD2. The CDR3 covers 17 residues. CDR1 MGHRA and CDR2 YSYEKL come from the germline V gene. V dropped 3 bases and J dropped 7; count of bases not matched to a gene: 12. The CDR3 region is CASSQEALAGVLNEQFF. The CDR3 DNA reads TGCGCCAGCAGCCAGGAAGCCCTAGCGGGAGTGTTAAATGAGCAGTTCTTC.

V usage is TRBV12-2 and J usage is TRBJ2-1; the table gives TRBD2 as D, unverified against the DNA. TRBV12-2 is noted as a pseudogene. This CDR3 region has 14 residues. The CDR3 is CASRHGTTYNEQFF. The CDR3 DNA sequence: TGTGCAAGTCGCCACGGGACTACCTACAATGAGCAGTTCTTC.

The chain carries TRBV5-3 and TRBJ2-7; weak D call: TRBD1 (5 bases). TRBV5-3 is known as an ORF, though its function is uncertain. V lost 4 bases and J lost 0, with 20 bases in between. This CDR3 comprises 17 residues. The CDR3 DNA reads as TGTGCCAGAAGCCCACGCCATGACAGATATAGCTCCTACGAGCAGTACTTC. It yields the protein CARSPRHDRYSSYEQYF.

This clone was counted only a few times. The V and J genes are TRBV5-6 and TRBJ2-3; no definite D call. The CDR3 length is 13 residues. Germline CDR1 SGHDT, CDR2 YYEEEE. V gave up 4 bases and J gave up 2 bases, with 8 bases separating them. The CDR3: CASSTRHTDTQYF. CDR3 nucleotide sequence: TGTGCCAGCAGCACCCGACACACAGATACGCAGTATTTT.

The count of this clone is one. J is TRBJ2-1 and V is TRBV19; D may be TRBD1 (6 bases). V lost 3 bases and J lost 7, with 10 bases in between. The germline V gene encodes CDR1 LNHDA and CDR2 SQIVND (reference sequence). This CDR3 has 13 residues. CDR3 sequence (DNA): TGTGCCAGTAGTATCCTTACAGGGAATGAGCAGTTCTTC. This translates into CASSILTGNEQFF.

The chain employs TRBV19 and TRBJ1-1; D is possibly TRBD1 (6 bases). Looked up from germline, CDR1 is LNHDA and CDR2 is SQIVND (reference sequence). The CDR3 length is 16 residues. The V gene lost 7 bases and the J gene lost 1 base, with 19 bases spanning the gap. The CDR3 sequence is CASTLGGGIGNTEAFF. In DNA, the CDR3 is TGTGCCAGTACTCTGGGGGGGGGCATCGGGAACACTGAAGCTTTCTTT. Using reference TRBV19 and TRBJ1-1 for the parts outside the CDR3, the full variable domain is DGGITQSPKYLFRKEGQNVTLSCEQNLNHDAMYWYRQDPGQGLRLIYYSQIVNDFQKGDIAEGYSVSREKKESFPLTVTSAQKNPTAFYLCASTLGGGIGNTEAFFGQGTRLTVV.

The chain combines TRBV19 with TRBJ1-5; 7 bases align to TRBD1. The germline V gene has CDR1 LNHDA and CDR2 SQIVND (reference sequence). This CDR3 has 17 amino acids. After removal of 0 bases from V and 0 bases from J, the junction contained 5 bases not matched to a gene. The CDR3 region is CASSIDETGYSNQPQHF. The DNA of the CDR3 is TGTGCCAGTAGTATAGATGAGACAGGGTATAGCAATCAGCCCCAGCATTTT.

This chain links TRBV5-8 with TRBJ1-1, with TRBD1 identical over 9 bases. CDR3 length: 12 residues. Germline CDR1 and CDR2: SGHTS and YDEGEE. V dropped 3 bases and J dropped 7; count of bases not matched to a gene: 1. CDR3 sequence reads: CASSSDRGEAFF. For the CDR3, the DNA is TGTGCCAGCAGCTCGGACAGGGGTGAAGCTTTCTTT.

The chain combines TRBV7-9 with TRBJ2-1; TRBD1 matches at 8 bases. CDR3 length: 14 residues. Looked up from germline, CDR1 is SEHNR and CDR2 is FQNEAQ (reference sequence). V was clipped by 8 bases and J by 9 bases; unmatched bases: 12. The CDR3 loop is CASGWTGRFSEQFF. CDR3 bases: TGTGCCAGCGGATGGACAGGGCGTTTCAGTGAGCAGTTCTTC.

The chain couples TRBV7-9 to TRBJ2-1; 7 bases are a match to TRBD1. CDR1 and CDR2 (germline): SEHNR, FQNEAQ (reference sequence). The CDR3 totals 12 residues. V lost 5 bases, J lost 13 bases, and 8 bases stayed unmatched. The DNA of the CDR3 is TGTGCCAGCAGCCTTCTACAGGGGACCCAGTTCTTC. Its protein product is CASSLLQGTQFF. The full variable domain, in which reference TRBV7-9 and TRBJ2-1 provide the parts outside the CDR3, is DTGVSQNPRHKITKRGQNVTFRCDPISEHNRLYWYRQTLGQGPEFLTYFQNEAQLEKSRLLSDRFSAERPKGSFSTLEIQRTEQGDSAMYLCASSLLQGTQFFGPGTRLTVL.

V gene TRBV5-1 combines with J gene TRBJ2-1; 9 bases are shared with TRBD2. CDR1 SGHRS and CDR2 YFSETQ come from the germline V gene. The CDR3 length is 16 residues. V lost 4 bases to trimming and J lost 9 bases; unmatched junction nucleotides: 14. In DNA form, the CDR3 reads TGCGCCAGCAGCCCCGGGACTAGCCTCGGGCGAACTGAGCAGTTCTTC. It is translated as CASSPGTSLGRTEQFF.

The chain joins TRBV19 to TRBJ2-7, with D possibly being TRBD2 (7 bases). The germline CDR1 and CDR2 sequences are LNHDA and SQIVND (reference sequence). V was clipped by 4 bases and J by 3 bases, with 19 bases between them. This CDR3 region has 16 residues. CDR3 nucleotide sequence: TGTGCCAGTAGTACGGGGGGACAACGGGGGATCTACGAGCAGTACTTC. Translated, it gives CASSTGGQRGIYEQYF.

This chain uses TRBV19 with TRBJ2-7, with TRBD2 matching over 7 bases. Unmatched junction bases numbered 3, after V lost 3 bases and J lost 4 bases. Germline assignment: CDR1 LNHDA and CDR2 SQIVND (reference sequence). The CDR3 is 13 amino acids. The CDR3 here is CASSIASGYEQYF. CDR3 coding DNA: TGTGCCAGTAGTATCGCTAGCGGTTACGAGCAGTACTTC.

This CDR3 is CASSTGDSYSNQPQHF. CDR3 nucleotides: TGCGCCAGCAGCACGGGGGACAGCTATAGCAATCAGCCCCAGCATTTT. The chain uses TRBV5-1 and TRBJ1-5; 7 bases line up with TRBD1. Germline assignment: CDR1 SGHRS and CDR2 YFSETQ. This CDR3 comprises 16 residues. Losses at the gene ends were 4 bases for V and 0 bases for J; bases not matched to a gene: 7.

This sequence joins TRBV5-1 and TRBJ1-1, with 12 bases lining up with TRBD1. After removal of 3 bases from V and 10 bases from J, the junction contained 10 bases not matched to a gene. CDR1 is SGHRS, CDR2 YFSETQ, per germline. This CDR3 comprises 15 residues. This CDR3 is CASSSGTGGPSPAFF. CDR3 DNA: TGCGCCAGCAGCTCCGGGACAGGGGGCCCTTCTCCAGCTTTCTTT.

This clone was observed a single time. V and J are TRBV4-2 and TRBJ1-2; TRBD1 matches at 7 bases. Germline CDR1 reads LGHNA; CDR2 reads YNFKEQ. This CDR3 is 16 amino acids long. Germline trimming cut 0 bases from V and 0 bases from J; bases unmatched to any gene: 4. As DNA, the CDR3 is TGTGCCAGCAGCCAAGACCCGGGACAGACTAACTATGGCTACACCTTC. It yields the protein CASSQDPGQTNYGYTF.

This chain uses TRBV19 with TRBJ1-3; D may be TRBD1 (6 bases). The germline gives CDR1 LNHDA, CDR2 SQIVND (reference sequence). This CDR3 is 15 amino acids long. Trimming took off 9 bases at V and 2 bases at J, with 17 bases between the two ends. DNA of the CDR3: TGTGCCAGCCGCCGGGGAGGGGGGGCTGGAAACACCATATATTTT. This codes for CASRRGGGAGNTIYF. The full variable domain, rest sourced from reference TRBV19 and TRBJ1-3, is DGGITQSPKYLFRKEGQNVTLSCEQNLNHDAMYWYRQDPGQGLRLIYYSQIVNDFQKGDIAEGYSVSREKKESFPLTVTSAQKNPTAFYLCASRRGGGAGNTIYFGEGSWLTVV.

This chain joins TRBV5-1 and TRBJ1-2, with D tentatively TRBD1 (5 bases). Germline CDR1 reads SGHRS; CDR2 reads YFSETQ. The germline V and J ends were trimmed by 0 bases and 5 bases, with 11 bases remaining between them. This CDR3 has 14 residues. CDR3 amino acids: CASSLEPGGYGYTF. Written as DNA, the CDR3 is TGCGCCAGCAGCTTGGAACCCGGGGGTTATGGCTACACCTTC.

This clone turned up a few times. The DNA of the CDR3 is TGTGCCAGCAGTTGGACAACCCTCAGAAACACCATATATTTT. Protein product: CASSWTTLRNTIYF. The chain couples TRBV28 to TRBJ1-3, with a possible D match to TRBD1 (5 bases). V was trimmed by 4 bases and J by 5 bases, leaving 12 bases between them. Per germline, CDR1 MDHEN and CDR2 SYDVKM. The CDR3 totals 14 residues.